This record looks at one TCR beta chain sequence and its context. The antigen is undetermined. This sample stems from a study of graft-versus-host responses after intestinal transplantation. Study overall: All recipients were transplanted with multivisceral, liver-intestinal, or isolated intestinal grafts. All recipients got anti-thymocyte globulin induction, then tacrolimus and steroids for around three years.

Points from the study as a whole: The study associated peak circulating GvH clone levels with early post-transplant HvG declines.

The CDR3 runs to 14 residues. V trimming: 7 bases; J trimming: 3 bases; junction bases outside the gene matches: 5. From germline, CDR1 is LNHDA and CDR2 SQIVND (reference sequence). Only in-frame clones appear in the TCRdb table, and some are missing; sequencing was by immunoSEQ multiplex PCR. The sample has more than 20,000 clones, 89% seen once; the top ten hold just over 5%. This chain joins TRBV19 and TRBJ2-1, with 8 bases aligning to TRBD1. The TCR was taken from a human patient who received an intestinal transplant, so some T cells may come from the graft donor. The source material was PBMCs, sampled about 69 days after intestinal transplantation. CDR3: CASKPGGYYNEQFF. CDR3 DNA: TGTGCCAGTAAACCAGGGGGCTACTACAATGAGCAGTTCTTC.